The T cell receptor beta chain under discussion was sequenced for a study of shared clonotypes between healthy human individuals. Study summary: For every donor, three CD4 naive, three CD4 memory, two CD8 naive and one CD8 memory plates were used.

Profiling relied on immunoSEQ multiplex PCR, and the TCRdb table lists in-frame clones only, not all of them. The sample contains around 510,000 clones, about 96% of which appear only once. Every donor was a Caucasian adult from Nashville, Tennessee. Trimming took 5 bases from V and 2 from J, leaving 13 bases between them. CDR1 and CDR2 from the germline V gene are SGHVS and FQNEAQ. The CDR3 sequence is 15 residues long. This TCR derives from a woman aged 30 to 39 in good health. Material: naive CD4+ T cells sorted from blood. The subset: CD45RA+ positively selected. The J gene is TRBJ1-3, the V gene TRBV7-8; D is possibly TRBD1 (6 bases). The CDR3 DNA is TGTGCCAGCAGCCCCCGGACAGTAGCTGGAAACACCATATATTTT. Translation gives CASSPRTVAGNTIYF. The full variable domain, in which reference TRBV7-8 and TRBJ1-3 provide the parts outside the CDR3, is GAGVSQSPRYKVAKRGQDVALRCDPISGHVSLFWYQQALGQGPEFLTYFQNEAQLDKSGLPSDRFFAERPEGSVSTLKIQRTQQEDSAVYLCASSPRTVAGNTIYFGEGSWLTVV.